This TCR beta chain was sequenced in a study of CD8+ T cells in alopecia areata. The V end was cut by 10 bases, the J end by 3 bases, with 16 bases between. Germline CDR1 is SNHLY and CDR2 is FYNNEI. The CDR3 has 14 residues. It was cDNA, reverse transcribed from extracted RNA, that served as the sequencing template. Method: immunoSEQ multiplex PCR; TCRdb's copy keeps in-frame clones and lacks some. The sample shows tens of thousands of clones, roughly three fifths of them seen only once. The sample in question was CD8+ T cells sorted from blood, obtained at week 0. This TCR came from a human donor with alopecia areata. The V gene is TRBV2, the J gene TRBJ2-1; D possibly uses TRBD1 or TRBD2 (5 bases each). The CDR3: CATEGFGVYNEQFF. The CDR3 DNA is TGTGCCACAGAGGGGTTCGGCGTCTACAATGAGCAGTTCTTC.